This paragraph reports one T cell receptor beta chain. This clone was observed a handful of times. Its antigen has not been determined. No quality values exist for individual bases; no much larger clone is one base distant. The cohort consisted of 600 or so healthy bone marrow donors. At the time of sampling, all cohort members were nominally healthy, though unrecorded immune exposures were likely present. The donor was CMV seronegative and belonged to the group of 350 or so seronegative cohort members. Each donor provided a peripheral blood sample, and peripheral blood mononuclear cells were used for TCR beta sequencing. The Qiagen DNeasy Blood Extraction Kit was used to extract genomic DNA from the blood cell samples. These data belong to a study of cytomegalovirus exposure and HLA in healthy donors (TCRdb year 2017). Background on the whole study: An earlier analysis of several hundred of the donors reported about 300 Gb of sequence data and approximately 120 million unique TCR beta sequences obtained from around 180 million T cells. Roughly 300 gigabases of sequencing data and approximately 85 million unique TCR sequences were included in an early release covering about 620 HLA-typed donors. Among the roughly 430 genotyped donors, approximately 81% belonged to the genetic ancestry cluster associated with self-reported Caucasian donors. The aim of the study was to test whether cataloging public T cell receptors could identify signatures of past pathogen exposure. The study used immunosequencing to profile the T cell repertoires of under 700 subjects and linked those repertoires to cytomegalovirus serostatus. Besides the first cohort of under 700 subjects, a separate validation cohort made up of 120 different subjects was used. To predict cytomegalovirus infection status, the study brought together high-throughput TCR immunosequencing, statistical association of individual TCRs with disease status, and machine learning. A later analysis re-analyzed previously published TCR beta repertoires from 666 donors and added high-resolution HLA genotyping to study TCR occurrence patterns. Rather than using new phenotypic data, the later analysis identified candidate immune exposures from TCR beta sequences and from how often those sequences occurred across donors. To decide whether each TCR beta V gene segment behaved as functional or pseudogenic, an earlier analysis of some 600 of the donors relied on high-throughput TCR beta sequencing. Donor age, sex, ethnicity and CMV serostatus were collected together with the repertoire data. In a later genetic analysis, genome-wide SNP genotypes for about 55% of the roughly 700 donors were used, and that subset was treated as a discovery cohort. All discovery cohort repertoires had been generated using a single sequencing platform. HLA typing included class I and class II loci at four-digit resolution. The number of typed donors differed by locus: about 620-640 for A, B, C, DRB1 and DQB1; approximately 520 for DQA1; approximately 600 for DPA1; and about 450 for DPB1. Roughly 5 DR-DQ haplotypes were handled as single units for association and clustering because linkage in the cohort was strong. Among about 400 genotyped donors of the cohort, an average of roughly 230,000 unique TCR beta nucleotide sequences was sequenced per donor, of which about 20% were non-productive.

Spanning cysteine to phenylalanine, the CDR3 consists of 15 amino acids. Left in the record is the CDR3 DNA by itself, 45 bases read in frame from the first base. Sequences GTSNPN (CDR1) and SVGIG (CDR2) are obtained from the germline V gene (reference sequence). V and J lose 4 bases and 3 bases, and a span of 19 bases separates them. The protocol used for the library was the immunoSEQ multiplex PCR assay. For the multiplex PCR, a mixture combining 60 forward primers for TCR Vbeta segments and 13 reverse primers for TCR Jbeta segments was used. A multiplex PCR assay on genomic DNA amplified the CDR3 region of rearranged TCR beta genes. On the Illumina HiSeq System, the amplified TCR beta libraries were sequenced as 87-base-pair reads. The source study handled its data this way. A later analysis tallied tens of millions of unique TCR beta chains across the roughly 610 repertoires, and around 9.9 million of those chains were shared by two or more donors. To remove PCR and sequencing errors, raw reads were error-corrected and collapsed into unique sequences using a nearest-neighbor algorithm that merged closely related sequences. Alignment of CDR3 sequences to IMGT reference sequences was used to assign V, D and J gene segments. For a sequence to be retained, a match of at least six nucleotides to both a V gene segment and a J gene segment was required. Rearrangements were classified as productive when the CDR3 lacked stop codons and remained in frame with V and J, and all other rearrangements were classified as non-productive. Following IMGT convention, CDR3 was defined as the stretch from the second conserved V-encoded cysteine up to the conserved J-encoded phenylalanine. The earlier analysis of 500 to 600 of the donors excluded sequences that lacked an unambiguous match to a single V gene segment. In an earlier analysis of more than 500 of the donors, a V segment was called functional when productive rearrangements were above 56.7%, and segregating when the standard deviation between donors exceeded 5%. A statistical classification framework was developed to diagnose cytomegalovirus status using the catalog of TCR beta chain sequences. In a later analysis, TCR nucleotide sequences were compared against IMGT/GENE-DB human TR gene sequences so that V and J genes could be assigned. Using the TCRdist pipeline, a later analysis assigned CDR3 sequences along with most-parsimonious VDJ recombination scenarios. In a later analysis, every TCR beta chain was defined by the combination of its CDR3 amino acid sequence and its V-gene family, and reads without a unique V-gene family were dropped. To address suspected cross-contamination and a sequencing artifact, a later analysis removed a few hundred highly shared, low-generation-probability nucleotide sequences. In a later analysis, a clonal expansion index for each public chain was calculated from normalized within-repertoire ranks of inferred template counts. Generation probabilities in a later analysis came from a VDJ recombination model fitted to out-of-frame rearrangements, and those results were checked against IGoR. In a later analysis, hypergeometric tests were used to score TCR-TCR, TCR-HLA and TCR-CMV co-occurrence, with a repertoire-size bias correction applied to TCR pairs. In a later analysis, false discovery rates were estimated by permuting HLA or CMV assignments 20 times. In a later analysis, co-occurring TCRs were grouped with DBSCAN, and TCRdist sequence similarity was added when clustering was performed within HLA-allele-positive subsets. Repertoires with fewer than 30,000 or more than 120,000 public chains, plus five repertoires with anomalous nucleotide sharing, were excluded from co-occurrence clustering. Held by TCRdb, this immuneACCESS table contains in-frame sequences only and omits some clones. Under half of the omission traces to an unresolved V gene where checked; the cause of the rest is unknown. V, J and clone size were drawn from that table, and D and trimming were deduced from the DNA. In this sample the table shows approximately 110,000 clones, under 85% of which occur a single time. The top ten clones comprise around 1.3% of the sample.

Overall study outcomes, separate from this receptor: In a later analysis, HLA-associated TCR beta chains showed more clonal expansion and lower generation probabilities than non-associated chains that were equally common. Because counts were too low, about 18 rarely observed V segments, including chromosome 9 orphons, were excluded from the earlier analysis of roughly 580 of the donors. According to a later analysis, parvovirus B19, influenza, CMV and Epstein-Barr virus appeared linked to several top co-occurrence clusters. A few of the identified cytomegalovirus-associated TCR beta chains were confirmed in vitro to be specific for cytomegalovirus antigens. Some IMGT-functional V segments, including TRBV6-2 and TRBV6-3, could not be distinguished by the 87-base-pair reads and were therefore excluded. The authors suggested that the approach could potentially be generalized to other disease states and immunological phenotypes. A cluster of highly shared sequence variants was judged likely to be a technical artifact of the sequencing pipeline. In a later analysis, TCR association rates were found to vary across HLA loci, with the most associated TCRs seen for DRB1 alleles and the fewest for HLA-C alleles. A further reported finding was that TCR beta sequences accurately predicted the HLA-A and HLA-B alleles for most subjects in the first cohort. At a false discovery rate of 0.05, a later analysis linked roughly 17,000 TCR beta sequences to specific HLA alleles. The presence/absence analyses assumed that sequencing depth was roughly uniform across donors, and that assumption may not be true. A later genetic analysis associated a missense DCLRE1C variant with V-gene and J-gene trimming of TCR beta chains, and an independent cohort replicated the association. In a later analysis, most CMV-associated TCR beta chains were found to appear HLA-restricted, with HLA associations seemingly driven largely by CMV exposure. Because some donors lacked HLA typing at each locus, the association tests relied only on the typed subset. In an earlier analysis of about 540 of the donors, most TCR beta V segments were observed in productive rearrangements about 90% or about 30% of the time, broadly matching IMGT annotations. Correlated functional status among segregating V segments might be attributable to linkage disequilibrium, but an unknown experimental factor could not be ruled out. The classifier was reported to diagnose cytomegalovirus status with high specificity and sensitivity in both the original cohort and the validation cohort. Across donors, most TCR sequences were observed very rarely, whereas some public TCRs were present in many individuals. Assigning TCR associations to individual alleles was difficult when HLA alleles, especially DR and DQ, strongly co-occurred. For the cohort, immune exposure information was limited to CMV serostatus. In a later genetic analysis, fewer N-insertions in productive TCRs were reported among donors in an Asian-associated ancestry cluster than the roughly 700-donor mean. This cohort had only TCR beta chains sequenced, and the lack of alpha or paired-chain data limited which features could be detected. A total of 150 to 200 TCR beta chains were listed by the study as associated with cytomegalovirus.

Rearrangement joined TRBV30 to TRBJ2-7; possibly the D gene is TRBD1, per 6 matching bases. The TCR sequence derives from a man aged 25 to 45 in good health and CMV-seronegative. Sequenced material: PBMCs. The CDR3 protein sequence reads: CAWNRRQGRLYEQYF. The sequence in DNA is TGTGCCTGGAACCGTAGGCAGGGGAGACTCTACGAGCAGTACTTC.